This is a list of T cell receptor beta chains from one sample in a study of blood T cell repertoires in COVID-19. Method: immunoSEQ multiplex PCR; TCRdb's copy keeps in-frame clones and lacks some. This repertoire shows about 220,000 clones, approximately 78% found once; its top ten account for about 5%. Sequenced material: peripheral blood. The receptors derive from a woman in her 70s with COVID-19, enrolled during active disease. Each CDR3 is given with its conserved first and last residue. The order of the fields is D gene, CDR3 length, J gene, clone size, V gene, CDR3 DNA, CDR3 protein. The D gene is left open where the match is weak. Expanded clones get a size class; other rows say once, few or many, or leave the size out.

NA 15 TRBJ2-1 NA TRBV3-1/TRBV3-2 TGTGCCAGCAGCCAAGGTAACCAGGGAATAGGCGAGCAGTTCTTC CASSQGNQGIGEQFF
TRBD1 16 TRBJ2-3 NA TRBV25-1 TGTGCCAGCTCGAACAGGGGAACCTCTAGCACAGATACGCAGTATTTT CASSNRGTSSTDTQYF
NA 14 TRBJ2-7 NA TRBV4-1 TGCGCCAGCAGCCGAACGGGACTCGGCTACGAGCAGTACTTC CASSRTGLGYEQYF
NA 15 TRBJ1-4 NA TRBV5-1 TGCGCCAGCAGGATTCTCGGGACAACTAATGAAAAACTGTTTTTT CASRILGTTNEKLFF
TRBD2 16 TRBJ2-3 NA TRBV7-2 TGTGCCAGCAGCTTAGGAGCGGGAGGGCCCGCAGATACGCAGTATTTT CASSLGAGGPADTQYF
NA 16 TRBJ1-1 NA TRBV5-4 TGTGCCAGCAGCTTGGCCGGGACAAGCAGGAACACTGAAGCTTTCTTT CASSLAGTSRNTEAFF
TRBD1 14 TRBJ2-7 NA TRBV27 TGTGCCAGCACTGTAAGACAGGGGGCCTACGAGCAGTACTTC CASTVRQGAYEQYF
NA 11 TRBJ1-1 NA TRBV3-1/TRBV3-2 TGTGCCAGCCGTCGGAACACTGAAGCTTTCTTT CASRRNTEAFF
NA 15 TRBJ1-2 NA TRBV7-9 TGTGCCAGCAGCTGGGAGGGACTTCGCGCGTATGGCTACACCTTC CASSWEGLRAYGYTF
TRBD1 15 TRBJ2-7 once TRBV4-3 TGCGCCAGCAGCCCCCAGGGGACAGGTCCCTACGAGCAGTACTTC CASSPQGTGPYEQYF
NA 15 TRBJ2-1 NA TRBV7-2 TGTGCCAGCAGCTTAGGAGGTACACTAGTTGGTGAGCAGTTCTTC CASSLGGTLVGEQFF
NA 13 TRBJ1-1 NA TRBV6-5 TGTGCCAGCAGTTACTTCGGGGACACTGAAGCTTTCTTT CASSYFGDTEAFF
NA 16 TRBJ1-1 NA TRBV7-8 TGTGCCAGCAGTTTTACAGGGTACCGCATGAACACTGAAGCTTTCTTT CASSFTGYRMNTEAFF
TRBD2 14 TRBJ2-7 few TRBV5-1 TGCGCCAGCTTTGCTAGCGGGAGGCCCTACGAGCAGTACTTC CASFASGRPYEQYF
NA 13 TRBJ1-1 NA TRBV28 TGTGCCAGCAGCCTGGTGGGGCGGACTGAAGCTTTCTTT CASSLVGRTEAFF
NA 15 TRBJ1-1 NA TRBV15 TGTGCCACCAGCGGCAACAGGGTTTTGAGCACTGAAGCTTTCTTT CATSGNRVLSTEAFF
TRBD1 16 TRBJ1-1 NA TRBV6-6 TGTGCCAGCAGCGGGACAGGACTCCCCCTGAACACTGAAGCTTTCTTT CASSGTGLPLNTEAFF
TRBD2 17 TRBJ2-5 NA TRBV7-2 TGTGCCAGCAGCTTGAGGGTACTAGCGGGATTTCGGGAGACCCAGTACTTC CASSLRVLAGFRETQYF
TRBD1 15 TRBJ1-2 NA TRBV7-9 TGTGCCAGCAGCCCCTTGGGGAGACAGGGTTATGGCTACACCTTC CASSPLGRQGYGYTF
NA 13 TRBJ2-5 NA TRBV3-1/TRBV3-2 TGTGCCAGCAGGACTTCGGGATCGGAGACCCAGTACTTC CASRTSGSETQYF
TRBD1 16 TRBJ1-4 once TRBV4-2 TGTGCCAGCAGCCAATCCGCAGGACAGGGTAGAGAAAAACTGTTTTTT CASSQSAGQGREKLFF
NA 14 TRBJ2-3 NA TRBV7-2 TGTGCCAGCAGCTTATTACTCAACACAGATACGCAGTATTTT CASSLLLNTDTQYF
TRBD1 14 TRBJ2-5 NA TRBV5-1 TGCGCCAGCAAAGTGAGGACAGGGCAAGAGACCCAGTACTTC CASKVRTGQETQYF
NA 14 TRBJ1-2 NA TRBV9 TGTGCCAGCAGCGTCTTATCCCGCACCTACGGCTACACCTTC CASSVLSRTYGYTF
NA 14 TRBJ1-5 few TRBV28 TGTGCCAGCAGTACGCAGGTCCTGGGGAGGCCCCAGCATTTT CASSTQVLGRPQHF
NA 15 TRBJ2-7 NA TRBV30 TGTGCCTGGGTAAACCGGGACACGCAGTCGAGGGAGCAGTACTTC CAWVNRDTQSREQYF
TRBD1 14 TRBJ1-3 NA TRBV6-6 TGTGCCAGCAGTTACTCGACAGGGGAAAACACCATATATTTT CASSYSTGENTIYF
NA 16 TRBJ1-5 few TRBV19 TGTGCCAGTAGTATTAGCCGCGGTACTAGCAATCAGCCCCAGCATTTT CASSISRGTSNQPQHF
NA 14 TRBJ1-3 NA TRBV14 TGTGCCAGCAGCTTTGACAGCTCTGGAAACACCATATATTTT CASSFDSSGNTIYF
TRBD2 15 TRBJ2-7 NA TRBV20-1 TGCAGTGCTAGTCCTAGCGGGAGTAAATCCTACGAGCAGTACTTC CSASPSGSKSYEQYF
NA 13 TRBJ1-2 NA TRBV12-3/TRBV12-4 TGTGCCAGCAGTTCCCCAGGGAACTATGGCTACACCTTC CASSSPGNYGYTF
NA 13 TRBJ1-1 few TRBV10-2 TGCGCCAGCATGGGGGGGAGGAACACTGAAGCTTTCTTT CASMGGRNTEAFF
TRBD2 13 TRBJ2-1 once TRBV7-7 TGTGCCAGCAGCTTGGGACTAAACAATGAGCAGTTCTTC CASSLGLNNEQFF
TRBD1 14 TRBJ2-1 NA TRBV7-6 TGTGCCAGCAGCGCATGGACAGGGGACAATGAGCAGTTCTTC CASSAWTGDNEQFF
NA 15 TRBJ2-4 NA TRBV28 TGTGCCAGCAGTTTTCGGAGGCTGGGGGCAGGTATTCAGTACTTC CASSFRRLGAGIQYF
TRBD1 14 TRBJ2-7 NA TRBV5-4 TGTGCCAGCAGCTTGGTAGGGGGCAGAAGGGAGCAGTACTTC CASSLVGGRREQYF
NA 14 TRBJ2-7 NA TRBV7-2 TGTGCCAGCAGCTCCCAGACAGGCGCCTACGAGCAGTACTTC CASSSQTGAYEQYF
TRBD1 13 TRBJ1-2 NA TRBV30 TGTGCCTGGATGGGACAGGGGGCGCCTGGCTACACCTTC CAWMGQGAPGYTF
NA 13 TRBJ1-2 NA TRBV7-8 TGTGCCAGCAGCTTAGGTGGCTTGGATGGCTACACCTTC CASSLGGLDGYTF
TRBD2 16 TRBJ2-1 NA TRBV5-1 TGCGCCAGCAGCTCACTTAGCGGGGTCGCCTACAATGAGCAGTTCTTC CASSSLSGVAYNEQFF
TRBD1 14 TRBJ1-1 once TRBV7-9 TGTGCCAGCAGCTCAGGGGGATTGGGCACTGAAGCTTTCTTT CASSSGGLGTEAFF
TRBD1 14 TRBJ2-7 NA TRBV6-2/TRBV6-3 TGTGCCAGCAGTTTACAGGGGCCCCCCTACGAGCAGTACTTC CASSLQGPPYEQYF
NA 12 TRBJ1-1 few TRBV28 TGTGCCAGCAGTCCCATCGTGGCGGCGGCTTTCTTT CASSPIVAAAFF
NA 12 TRBJ1-1 NA TRBV28 TGTGCCAGCAGTACTCCCTCCCTTCATGCTTTCTTT CASSTPSLHAFF
NA 15 TRBJ2-3 once TRBV7-2 TGTGCCAGCAGCTTAGGACTAGGTGGTACAGATACGCAGTATTTT CASSLGLGGTDTQYF
TRBD2 15 TRBJ2-1 NA TRBV24-1 TGTGCCACCAGTGATCAGGGAGGGTTATACAATGAGCAGTTCTTC CATSDQGGLYNEQFF
NA 17 TRBJ1-2 NA TRBV18 TGTGCCAGCTCACCACCGGCTTCAGGCCCTTCTAACTATGGCTACACCTTC CASSPPASGPSNYGYTF
NA 15 TRBJ2-7 few TRBV18 TGTGCCAGCTCACCGGATGGGGTGGGGGGCTACGAGCAGTACTTC CASSPDGVGGYEQYF
NA 11 TRBJ2-3 NA TRBV3-1/TRBV3-2 TGTGCCAGCAGCCCCGTAGATACGCAGTATTTT CASSPVDTQYF